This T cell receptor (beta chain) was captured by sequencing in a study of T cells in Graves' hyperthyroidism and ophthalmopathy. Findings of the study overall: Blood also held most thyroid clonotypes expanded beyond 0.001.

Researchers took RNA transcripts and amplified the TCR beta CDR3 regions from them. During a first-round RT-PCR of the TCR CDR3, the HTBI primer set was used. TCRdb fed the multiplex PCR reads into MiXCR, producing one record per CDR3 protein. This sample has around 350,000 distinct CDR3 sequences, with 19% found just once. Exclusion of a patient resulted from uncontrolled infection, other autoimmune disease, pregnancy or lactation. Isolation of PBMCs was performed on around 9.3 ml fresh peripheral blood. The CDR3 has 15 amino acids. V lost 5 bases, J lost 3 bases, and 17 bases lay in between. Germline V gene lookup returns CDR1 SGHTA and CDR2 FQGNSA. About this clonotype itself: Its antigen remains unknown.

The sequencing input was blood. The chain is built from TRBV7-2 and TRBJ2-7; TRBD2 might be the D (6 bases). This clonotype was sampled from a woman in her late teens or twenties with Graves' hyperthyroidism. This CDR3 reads CASSGTSSGYYEQYF. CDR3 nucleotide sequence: TGTGCCAGCAGCGGGACCAGCAGCGGGTACTACGAGCAGTACTTC.